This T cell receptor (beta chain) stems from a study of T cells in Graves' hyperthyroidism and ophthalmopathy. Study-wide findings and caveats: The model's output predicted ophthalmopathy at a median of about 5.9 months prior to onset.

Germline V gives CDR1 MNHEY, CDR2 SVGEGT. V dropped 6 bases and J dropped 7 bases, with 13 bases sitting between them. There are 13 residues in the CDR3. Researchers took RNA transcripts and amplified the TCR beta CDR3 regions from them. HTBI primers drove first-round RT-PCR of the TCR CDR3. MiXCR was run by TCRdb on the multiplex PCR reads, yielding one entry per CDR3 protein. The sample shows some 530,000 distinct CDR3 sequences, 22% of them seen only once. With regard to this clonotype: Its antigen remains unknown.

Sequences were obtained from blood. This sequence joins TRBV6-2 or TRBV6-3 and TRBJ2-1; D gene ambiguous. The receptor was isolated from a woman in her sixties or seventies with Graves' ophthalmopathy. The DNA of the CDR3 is TGTGCCAGCAGGCCTGACGGATCTAATGAGCAGTTCTTC. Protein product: CASRPDGSNEQFF.